Detailed here is one TCR beta chain. In this sample, this clonotype turned up a few times. The antigen it recognizes is unknown. The sample holds no much larger clone one base away, and base qualities are not on file. Sequences MNHEY (CDR1) and SMNVEV (CDR2) are obtained from the germline V gene (reference sequence). From cysteine to phenylalanine, the CDR3 is 16 amino acids long. The read is trimmed to its CDR3 DNA, 48 bases read in frame from base 1. At the junction V is shortened by 5 bases and J by 6 bases; bases outside the gene matches: 11. The instrument given in TCRdb is Illumina HiSeq 2500. Quantitative 5'-RACE with molecular barcodes was used to prepare TCR beta libraries. The original methods were these. A new computational method based on a probabilistic model of VDJ rearrangement was used to identify disease-linked TCR variants. TCRdb ran its own pipeline on the public reads, namely fastp trimming at Q25 and MiXCR clone calling, and kept in-frame beta chains. Identical CDR3 protein sequences are pooled into one entry, listed with their most common genes and DNA. TCRdb's processing, not the study's, gives the V and J calls here. The sample table records about 390,000 distinct CDR3 sequences; around 24% of these occur just once. Around 16% of the sample is held by the ten biggest clonotypes.

This sample is drawn from a study of CD8 T cells in ankylosing spondylitis (dated by TCRdb to the late 2010s). With regard to the full study: The study profiled T cell receptor beta repertoires in healthy donors and ankylosing spondylitis patients to find disease-linked TCR variants. In total, the full study cohort was made up of 110 or so healthy donors and 25 or so ankylosing spondylitis patients. Peripheral blood was sampled, and synovial fluid was additionally collected from ankylosing spondylitis patients. Points the paper makes about the study in general: Some motif variants were previously reported in synovial fluid and blood of reactive arthritis patients, suggesting common disease-initiation mechanisms. The disease-linked clones were reported as significantly enriched in matched synovial fluid samples from ankylosing spondylitis patients. A TCR beta motif made up of seven or eight highly homologous amino acid variants appeared to be characteristic of blood from ankylosing spondylitis patients. The disease-linked clones showed a CD8+ phenotype and occurred at relatively low frequencies in peripheral blood.

Specimen: blood, either unsorted or a sorted T cell fraction (not recorded which). This TCR was sampled from a male donor with ankylosing spondylitis. The chain joins TRBV27 to TRBJ2-1; TRBD2 lines up with 9 middle nucleotides. CDR3 protein: CASSPYLAGSGNEQFF. The sequenced DNA is TGTGCCAGCAGTCCCTACCTAGCGGGATCTGGCAATGAGCAGTTCTTC.